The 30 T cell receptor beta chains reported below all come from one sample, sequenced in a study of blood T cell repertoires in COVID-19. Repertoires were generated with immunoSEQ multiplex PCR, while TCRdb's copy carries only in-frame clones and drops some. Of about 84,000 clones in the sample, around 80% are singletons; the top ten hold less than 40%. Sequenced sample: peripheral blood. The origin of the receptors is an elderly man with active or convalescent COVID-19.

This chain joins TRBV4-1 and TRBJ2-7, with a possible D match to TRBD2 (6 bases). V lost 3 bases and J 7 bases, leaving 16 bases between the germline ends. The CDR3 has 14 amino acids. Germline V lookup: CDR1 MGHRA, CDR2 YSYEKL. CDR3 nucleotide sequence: TGCGCCAGCAGCCATAACGCCGGGACTGGGGAGCAGTACTTC. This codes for CASSHNAGTGEQYF.

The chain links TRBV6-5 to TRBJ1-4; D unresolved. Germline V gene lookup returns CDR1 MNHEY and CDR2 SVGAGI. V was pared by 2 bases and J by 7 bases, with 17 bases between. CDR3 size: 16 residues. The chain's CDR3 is CASSYKQRNPSEKLFF. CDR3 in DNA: TGTGCCAGCAGTTACAAGCAAAGAAACCCTAGTGAAAAACTGTTTTTT.

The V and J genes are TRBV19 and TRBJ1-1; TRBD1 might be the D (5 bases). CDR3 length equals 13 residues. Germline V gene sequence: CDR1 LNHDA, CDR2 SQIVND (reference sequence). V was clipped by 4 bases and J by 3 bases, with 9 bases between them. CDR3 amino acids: CASSTQGDTEAFF. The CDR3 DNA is TGTGCCAGTAGTACCCAGGGCGACACTGAAGCTTTCTTT.

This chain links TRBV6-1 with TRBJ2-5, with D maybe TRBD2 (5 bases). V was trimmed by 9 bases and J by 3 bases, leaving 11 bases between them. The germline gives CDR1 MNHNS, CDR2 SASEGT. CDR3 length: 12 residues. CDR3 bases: TGTGCCAGTAAGGTCGGGGAAGAGACCCAGTACTTC. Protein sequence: CASKVGEETQYF.

CDR3 loop: CASSVGGAGNTIYF. The CDR3 DNA reads TGTGCCAGCAGCGTAGGCGGGGCTGGAAACACCATATATTTT. The chain links TRBV9 to TRBJ1-3; D gene uncertain. V gave up 0 bases and J gave up 2 bases, with 6 bases separating them. Germline CDR1 is SGDLS and CDR2 is YYNGEE. This CDR3 spans 14 amino acids.

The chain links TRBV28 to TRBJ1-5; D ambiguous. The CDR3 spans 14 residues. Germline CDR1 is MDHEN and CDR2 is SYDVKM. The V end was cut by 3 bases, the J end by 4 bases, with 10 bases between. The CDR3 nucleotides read TGTGCCAGCAGTTTCGGGGTGGGGAATCAGCCCCAGCATTTT. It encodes CASSFGVGNQPQHF.

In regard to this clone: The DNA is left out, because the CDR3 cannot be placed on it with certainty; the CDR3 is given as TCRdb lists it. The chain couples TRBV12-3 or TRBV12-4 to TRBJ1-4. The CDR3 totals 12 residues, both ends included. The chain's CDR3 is CASSSSLEKLFF.

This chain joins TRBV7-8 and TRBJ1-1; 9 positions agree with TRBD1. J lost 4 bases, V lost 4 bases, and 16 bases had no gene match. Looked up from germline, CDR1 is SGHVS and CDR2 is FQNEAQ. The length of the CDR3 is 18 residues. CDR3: CASSSRTGGVRVTTEAFF. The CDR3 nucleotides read TGTGCCAGCAGCTCGAGAACAGGGGGCGTAAGGGTTACCACTGAAGCTTTCTTT.

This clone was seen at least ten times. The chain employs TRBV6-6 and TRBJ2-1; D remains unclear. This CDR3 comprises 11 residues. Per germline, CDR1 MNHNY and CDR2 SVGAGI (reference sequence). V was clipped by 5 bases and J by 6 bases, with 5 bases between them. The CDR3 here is CASSPSNEQFF. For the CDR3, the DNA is TGTGCCAGCAGTCCTTCCAATGAGCAGTTCTTC.

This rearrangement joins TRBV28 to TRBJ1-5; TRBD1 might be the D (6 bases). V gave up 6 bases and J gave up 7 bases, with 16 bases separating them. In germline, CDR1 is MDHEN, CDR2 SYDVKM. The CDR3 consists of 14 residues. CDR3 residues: CASRRGGGNQPQHF. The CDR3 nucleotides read TGTGCCAGCAGGAGGGGAGGGGGAAACCAGCCCCAGCATTTT. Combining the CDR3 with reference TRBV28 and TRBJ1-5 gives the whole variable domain DVKVTQSSRYLVKRTGEKVFLECVQDMDHENMFWYRQDPGLGLRLIYFSYDVKMKEKGDIPEGYSVSREKKERFSLILESASTNQTSMYLCASRRGGGNQPQHFGDGTRLSIL.

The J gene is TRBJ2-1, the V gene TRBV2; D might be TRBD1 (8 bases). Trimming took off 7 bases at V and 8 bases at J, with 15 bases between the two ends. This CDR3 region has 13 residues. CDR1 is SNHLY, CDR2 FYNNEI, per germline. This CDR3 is CASNPQGGDEQFF. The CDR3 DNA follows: TGTGCCAGCAATCCACAGGGGGGGGATGAGCAGTTCTTC. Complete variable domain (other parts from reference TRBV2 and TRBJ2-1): EPEVTQTPSHQVTQMGQEVILRCVPISNHLYFYWYRQILGQKVEFLVSFYNNEISEKSEIFDDQFSVERPDGSNFTLKIRSTKLEDSAMYFCASNPQGGDEQFFGPGTRLTVL.

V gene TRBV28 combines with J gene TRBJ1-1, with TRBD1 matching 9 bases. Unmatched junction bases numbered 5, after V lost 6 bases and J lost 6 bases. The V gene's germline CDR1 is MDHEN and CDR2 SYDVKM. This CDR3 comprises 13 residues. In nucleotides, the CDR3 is TGTGCCAGCAGGAGACAGGGGGGAGCTGAAGCTTTCTTT. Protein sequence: CASRRQGGAEAFF.

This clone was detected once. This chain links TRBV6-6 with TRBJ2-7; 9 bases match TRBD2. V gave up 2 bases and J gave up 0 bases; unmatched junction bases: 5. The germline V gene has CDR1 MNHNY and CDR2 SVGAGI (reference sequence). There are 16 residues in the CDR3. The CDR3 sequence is CASSYGTSSSSYEQYF. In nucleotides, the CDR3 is TGTGCCAGCAGTTACGGGACTAGCTCCAGCTCCTACGAGCAGTACTTC.

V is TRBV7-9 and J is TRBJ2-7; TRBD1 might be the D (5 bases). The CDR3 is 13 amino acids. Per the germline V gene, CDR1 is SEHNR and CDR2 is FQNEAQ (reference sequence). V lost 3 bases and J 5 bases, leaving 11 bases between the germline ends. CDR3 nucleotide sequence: TGTGCCAGCAGCTTGGACATCGCCAACGAGCAGTACTTC. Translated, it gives CASSLDIANEQYF.

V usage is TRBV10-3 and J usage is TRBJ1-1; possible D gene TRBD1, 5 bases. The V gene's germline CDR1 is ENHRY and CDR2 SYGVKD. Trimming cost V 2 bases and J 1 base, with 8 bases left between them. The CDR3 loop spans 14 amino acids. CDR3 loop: CAISEQGQNTEAFF. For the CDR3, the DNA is TGTGCCATCAGTGAGCAGGGCCAGAACACTGAAGCTTTCTTT.

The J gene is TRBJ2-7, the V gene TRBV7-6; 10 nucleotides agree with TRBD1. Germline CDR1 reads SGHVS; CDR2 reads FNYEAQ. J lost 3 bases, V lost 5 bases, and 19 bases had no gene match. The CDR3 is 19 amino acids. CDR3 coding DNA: TGTGCCAGCAGCCCCACCCCGGGACAGGGGATTGGTGGAAACTACGAGCAGTACTTC. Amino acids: CASSPTPGQGIGGNYEQYF. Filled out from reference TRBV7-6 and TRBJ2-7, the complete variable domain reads GAGVSQSPRYKVTKRGQDVALRCDPISGHVSLYWYRQALGQGPEFLTYFNYEAQQDKSGLPNDRFSAERPEGSISTLTIQRTEQRDSAMYRCASSPTPGQGIGGNYEQYFGPGTRLTVT.

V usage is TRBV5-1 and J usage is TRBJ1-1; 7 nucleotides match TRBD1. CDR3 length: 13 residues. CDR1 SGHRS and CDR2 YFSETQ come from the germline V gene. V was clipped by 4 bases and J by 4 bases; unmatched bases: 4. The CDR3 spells CASSTQGTTEAFF. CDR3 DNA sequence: TGCGCCAGCAGCACACAGGGGACCACTGAAGCTTTCTTT.

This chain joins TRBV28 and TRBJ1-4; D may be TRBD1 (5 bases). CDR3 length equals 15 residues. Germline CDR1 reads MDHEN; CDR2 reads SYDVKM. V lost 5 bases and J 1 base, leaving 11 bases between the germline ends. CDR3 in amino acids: CASSTRGETNEKLFF. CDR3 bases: TGTGCCAGCAGTACGCGGGGGGAAACTAATGAAAAACTGTTTTTT.

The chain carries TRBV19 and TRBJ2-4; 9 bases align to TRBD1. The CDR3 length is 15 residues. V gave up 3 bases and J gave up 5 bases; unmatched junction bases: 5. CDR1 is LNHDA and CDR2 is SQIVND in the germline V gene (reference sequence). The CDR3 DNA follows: TGTGCCAGTAGTATTAGTCGGACAGGGGAAAACATTCAGTACTTC. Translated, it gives CASSISRTGENIQYF.

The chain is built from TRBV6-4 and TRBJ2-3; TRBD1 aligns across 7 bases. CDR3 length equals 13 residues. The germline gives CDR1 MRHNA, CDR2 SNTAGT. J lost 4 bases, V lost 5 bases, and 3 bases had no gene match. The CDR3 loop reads CASSYTGADTQYF. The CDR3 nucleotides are TGTGCCAGCAGTTATACAGGGGCAGATACGCAGTATTTT.

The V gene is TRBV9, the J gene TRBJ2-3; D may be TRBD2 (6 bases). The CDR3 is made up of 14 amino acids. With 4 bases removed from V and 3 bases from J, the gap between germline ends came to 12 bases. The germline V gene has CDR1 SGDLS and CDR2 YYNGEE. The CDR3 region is CASSPVGGTDTQYF. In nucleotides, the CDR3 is TGTGCCAGCAGCCCCGTGGGAGGAACAGATACGCAGTATTTT.

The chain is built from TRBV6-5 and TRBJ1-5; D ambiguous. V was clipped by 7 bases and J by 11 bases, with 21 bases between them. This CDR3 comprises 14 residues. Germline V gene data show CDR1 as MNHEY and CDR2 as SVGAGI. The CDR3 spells CASIGYNPDGAQHF. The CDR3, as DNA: TGTGCCAGCATTGGTTATAATCCCGATGGAGCCCAGCATTTT.

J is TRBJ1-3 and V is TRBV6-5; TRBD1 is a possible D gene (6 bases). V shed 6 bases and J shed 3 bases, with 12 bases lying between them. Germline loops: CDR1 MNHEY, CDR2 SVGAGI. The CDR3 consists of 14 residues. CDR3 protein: CASRQQGVGNTIYF. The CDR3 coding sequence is TGTGCCAGCAGGCAACAGGGTGTTGGAAACACCATATATTTT.

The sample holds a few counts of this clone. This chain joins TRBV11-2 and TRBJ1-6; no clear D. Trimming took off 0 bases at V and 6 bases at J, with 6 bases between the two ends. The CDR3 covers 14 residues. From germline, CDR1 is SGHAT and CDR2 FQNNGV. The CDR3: CASSLDAVNSPLHF. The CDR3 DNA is TGTGCCAGCAGCTTAGATGCAGTTAATTCACCCCTCCACTTT.

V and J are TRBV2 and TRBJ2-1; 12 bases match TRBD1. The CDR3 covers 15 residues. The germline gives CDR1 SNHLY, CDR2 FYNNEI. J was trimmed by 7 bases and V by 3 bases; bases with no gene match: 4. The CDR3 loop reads CASSEGQGALNEQFF. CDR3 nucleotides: TGTGCCAGCAGTGAGGGACAGGGGGCGTTAAATGAGCAGTTCTTC.

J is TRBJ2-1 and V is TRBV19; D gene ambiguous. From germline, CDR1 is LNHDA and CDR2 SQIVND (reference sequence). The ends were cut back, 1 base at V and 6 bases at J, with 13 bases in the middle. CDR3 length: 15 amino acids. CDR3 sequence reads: CASSIAHSLFNEQFF. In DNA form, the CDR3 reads TGTGCCAGTAGTATAGCCCACTCCTTATTCAATGAGCAGTTCTTC.

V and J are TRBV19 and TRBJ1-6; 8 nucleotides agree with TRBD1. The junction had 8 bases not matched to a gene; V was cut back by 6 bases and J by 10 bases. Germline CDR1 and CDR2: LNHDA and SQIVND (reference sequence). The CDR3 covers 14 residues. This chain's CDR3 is CASSVTGGESPLHF. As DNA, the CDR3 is TGTGCCAGTAGCGTTACAGGGGGAGAATCACCCCTCCACTTT.

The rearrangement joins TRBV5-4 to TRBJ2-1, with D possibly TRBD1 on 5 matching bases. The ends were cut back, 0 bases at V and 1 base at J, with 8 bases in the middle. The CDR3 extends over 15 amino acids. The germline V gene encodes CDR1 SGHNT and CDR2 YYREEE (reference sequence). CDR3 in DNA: TGTGCCAGCAGCTTGGTACCAGGGTCCTACAATGAGCAGTTCTTC. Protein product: CASSLVPGSYNEQFF.

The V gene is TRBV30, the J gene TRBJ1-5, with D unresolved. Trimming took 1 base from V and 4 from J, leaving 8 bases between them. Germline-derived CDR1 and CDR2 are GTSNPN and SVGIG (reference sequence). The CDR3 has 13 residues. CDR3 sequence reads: CAWSAEGNQPQHF. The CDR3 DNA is TGTGCCTGGAGTGCCGAGGGAAATCAGCCCCAGCATTTT. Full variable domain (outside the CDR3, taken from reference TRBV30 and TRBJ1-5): SQTIHQWPATLVQPVGSPLSLECTVEGTSNPNLYWYRQAAGRGLQLLFYSVGIGQISSEVPQNLSASRPQDRQFILSSKKLLLSDSGFYLCAWSAEGNQPQHFGDGTRLSIL.

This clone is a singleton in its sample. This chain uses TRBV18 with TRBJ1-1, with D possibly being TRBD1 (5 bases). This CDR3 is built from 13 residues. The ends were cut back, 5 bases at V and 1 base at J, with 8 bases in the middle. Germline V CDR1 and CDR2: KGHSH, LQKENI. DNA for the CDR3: TGTGCCAGCTCATCCGACAGGAACACTGAAGCTTTCTTT. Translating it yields CASSSDRNTEAFF.